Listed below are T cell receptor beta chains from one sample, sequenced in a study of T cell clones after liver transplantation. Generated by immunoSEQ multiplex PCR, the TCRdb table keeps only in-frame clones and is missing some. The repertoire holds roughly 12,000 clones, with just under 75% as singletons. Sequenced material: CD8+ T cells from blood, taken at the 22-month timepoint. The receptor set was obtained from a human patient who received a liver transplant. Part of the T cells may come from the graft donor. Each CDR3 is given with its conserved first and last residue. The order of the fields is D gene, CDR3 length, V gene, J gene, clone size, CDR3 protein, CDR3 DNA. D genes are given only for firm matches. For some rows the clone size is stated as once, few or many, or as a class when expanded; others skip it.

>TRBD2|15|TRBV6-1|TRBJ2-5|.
CASSEVAGEQETQYF
TGTGCCAGCAGTGAAGTAGCGGGGGAACAAGAGACCCAGTACTTC
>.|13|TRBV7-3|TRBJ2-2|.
CASSLLGLGELFF
TGCGCCAGCAGCCTTCTAGGCCTCGGGGAGCTGTTTTTT
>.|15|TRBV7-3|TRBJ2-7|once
CASSSWGYSSYEQYF
TGTGCCAGCAGCTCCTGGGGATATAGCTCCTACGAGCAGTACTTC
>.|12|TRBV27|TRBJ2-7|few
CASSSTPYEQYF
TGTGCCAGCAGTTCAACCCCCTACGAGCAGTACTTC
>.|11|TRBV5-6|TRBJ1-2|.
CASSFGPGYTF
TGTGCCAGCAGCTTTGGACCTGGCTACACCTTC
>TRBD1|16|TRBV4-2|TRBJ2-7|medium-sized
CASSLYEGQGGYEQYF
TGTGCCAGCAGCCTTTATGAAGGACAGGGGGGATACGAGCAGTACTTC
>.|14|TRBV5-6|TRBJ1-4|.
CASSPGGRKEKLFF
TGTGCCAGCAGCCCCGGGGGGAGGAAGGAAAAACTGTTTTTT
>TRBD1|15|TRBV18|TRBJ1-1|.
CASSLGQDANTEAFF
TGTGCCAGCTCACTCGGACAGGATGCGAACACTGAAGCTTTCTTT
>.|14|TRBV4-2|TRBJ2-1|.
CASSQDRGSEQQFF
TGTGCCAGCAGCCAAGATCGAGGCAGCGAACAGCAGTTCTTC
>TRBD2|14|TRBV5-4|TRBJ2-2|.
CASNGGVNTGELFF
TGTGCCAGCAACGGGGGGGTGAACACCGGGGAGCTGTTTTTT
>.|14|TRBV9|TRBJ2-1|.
CASSVAQLAVEQFF
TGTGCCAGCAGCGTAGCCCAACTAGCTGTGGAGCAGTTCTTC
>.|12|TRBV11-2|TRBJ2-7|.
CASSLGSHGQYF
TGTGCCAGCAGCTTAGGCTCACACGGGCAGTACTTC
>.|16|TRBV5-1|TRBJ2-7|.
CASTPRVFGAGNEQYF
TGCGCCAGCACCCCGCGGGTTTTTGGAGCCGGGAACGAGCAGTACTTC
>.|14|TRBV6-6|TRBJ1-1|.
CASSYIWENTEAFF
TGTGCCAGCAGTTATATATGGGAGAACACTGAAGCTTTCTTT
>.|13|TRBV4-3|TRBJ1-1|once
CASGSFGNTEAFF
TGCGCCAGCGGGTCATTCGGGAATACTGAAGCTTTCTTT
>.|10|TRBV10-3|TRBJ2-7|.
CASSRGEQYF
TGTGCCAGCAGTCGGGGCGAGCAGTACTTC
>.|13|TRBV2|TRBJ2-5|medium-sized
CASSRLYQETQYF
TGTGCCAGCAGTCGCCTGTACCAAGAGACCCAGTACTTC
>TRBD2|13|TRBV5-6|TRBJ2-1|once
CASSPGTSIEQFF
TGTGCCAGCAGCCCCGGGACTAGCATTGAGCAGTTCTTC
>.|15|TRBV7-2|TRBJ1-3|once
CASSATTVSGNTIYF
TGTGCCAGCAGCGCAACGACGGTCTCTGGAAACACCATATATTTT
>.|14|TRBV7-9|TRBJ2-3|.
CASSLLGGPDTQYF
TGTGCCAGCAGCTTATTGGGGGGGCCAGATACGCAGTATTTT
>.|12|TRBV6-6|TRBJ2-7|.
CASSRDIYEQYF
TGTGCCAGCAGTCGAGACATCTACGAGCAGTACTTC
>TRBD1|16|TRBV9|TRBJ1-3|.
CASSVSGGTAGNTIYF
TGTGCCAGCAGCGTATCAGGGGGCACGGCTGGAAACACCATATATTTT
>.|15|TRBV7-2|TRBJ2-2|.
CASSLALPGTGELFF
TGTGCCAGCAGCTTGGCACTACCGGGGACCGGGGAGCTGTTTTTT
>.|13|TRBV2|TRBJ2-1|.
CASRGSPNNEQFF
TGTGCCAGCAGGGGGTCACCTAACAATGAGCAGTTCTTC
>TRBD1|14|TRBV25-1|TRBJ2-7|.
CASSDSGTGGGQYF
TGTGCCAGCAGTGACTCCGGGACAGGGGGCGGGCAGTACTTC
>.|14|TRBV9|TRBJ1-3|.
CASSVGGPGNTIYF
TGTGCCAGCAGCGTAGGAGGGCCTGGAAACACCATATATTTT
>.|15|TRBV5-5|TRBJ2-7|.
CASSLGRTSSYEQYF
TGTGCCAGCAGCTTGGGACGAACGAGCTCCTACGAGCAGTACTTC
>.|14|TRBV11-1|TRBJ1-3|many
CASSPTESGNTIYF
TGTGCCAGCAGCCCCACGGAGTCTGGAAACACCATATATTTT
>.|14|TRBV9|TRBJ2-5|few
CASSVDTASETQYF
TGTGCCAGCAGCGTAGATACAGCCTCGGAGACCCAGTACTTC
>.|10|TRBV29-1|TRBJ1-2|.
CSVVDKVYTF
TGCAGCGTTGTTGACAAAGTCTACACCTTC
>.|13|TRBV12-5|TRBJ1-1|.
CASGYGWNTEAFF
TGTGCTAGTGGCTACGGCTGGAACACTGAAGCTTTCTTT
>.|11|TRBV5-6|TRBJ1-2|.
CASSWGQGYTF
TGTGCCAGCAGCTGGGGTCAGGGCTACACCTTC
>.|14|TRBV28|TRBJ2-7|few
CASSLNSGSYEQYF
TGTGCCAGCAGCCTAAATTCAGGGTCCTACGAGCAGTACTTC
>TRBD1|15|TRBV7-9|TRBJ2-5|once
CASSPLQGLQETQYF
TGTGCCAGCAGCCCCTTACAGGGGCTACAAGAGACCCAGTACTTC
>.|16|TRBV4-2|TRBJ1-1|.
CASSQGGGSVNTEAFF
TGTGCCAGCAGCCAGGGGGGGGGCTCTGTGAACACTGAAGCTTTCTTT
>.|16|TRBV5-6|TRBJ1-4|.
CASSLGSGFSNEKLFF
TGTGCCAGCAGCTTGGGGTCAGGGTTTTCTAATGAAAAACTGTTTTTT
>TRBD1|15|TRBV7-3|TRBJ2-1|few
CASSLRTGVMDEQFF
TGTGCCAGCAGCTTAAGGACAGGGGTTATGGATGAGCAGTTCTTC
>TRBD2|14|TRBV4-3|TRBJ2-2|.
CASSQASGSRELFF
TGCGCCAGCAGCCAAGCTAGCGGGAGCCGGGAGCTGTTTTTT
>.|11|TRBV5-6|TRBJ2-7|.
CASSLSHEQYF
TGTGCCAGCAGCTTGAGCCACGAGCAGTACTTC
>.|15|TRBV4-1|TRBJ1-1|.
CASSQNTGVNTEAFF
TGCGCCAGCAGCCAGAACACAGGCGTGAACACTGAAGCTTTCTTT
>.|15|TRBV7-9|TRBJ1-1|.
CASSFTVTGNTEAFF
TGTGCCAGCAGCTTTACTGTTACAGGGAACACTGAAGCTTTCTTT
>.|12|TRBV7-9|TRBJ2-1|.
CASSLGEHEQFF
TGTGCCAGCAGCTTAGGGGAACATGAGCAGTTCTTC
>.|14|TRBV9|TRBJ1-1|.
CASSVTGSDAEAFF
TGTGCCAGCAGCGTAACGGGCTCCGACGCTGAAGCTTTCTTT
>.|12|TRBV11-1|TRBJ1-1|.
CASSGGNTEAFF
TGTGCCAGCAGCGGGGGGAACACTGAAGCTTTCTTT
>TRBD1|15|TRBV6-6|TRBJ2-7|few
CASSSGTAFPYEQYF
TGTGCCAGCAGCTCCGGGACAGCCTTCCCCTACGAGCAGTACTTC
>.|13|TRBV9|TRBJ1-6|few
CASSEGNPSPLHF
TGTGCCAGCAGCGAGGGGAATCCTTCACCCCTCCACTTT
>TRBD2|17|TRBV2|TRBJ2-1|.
CASSATVAGGGNYEQFF
TGTGCCAGCAGTGCAACAGTAGCGGGAGGCGGTAATTATGAGCAGTTCTTC
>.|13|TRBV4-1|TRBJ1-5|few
CASSQGRNQPQHF
TGCGCCAGCAGCCAAGGAAGGAATCAGCCCCAGCATTTT